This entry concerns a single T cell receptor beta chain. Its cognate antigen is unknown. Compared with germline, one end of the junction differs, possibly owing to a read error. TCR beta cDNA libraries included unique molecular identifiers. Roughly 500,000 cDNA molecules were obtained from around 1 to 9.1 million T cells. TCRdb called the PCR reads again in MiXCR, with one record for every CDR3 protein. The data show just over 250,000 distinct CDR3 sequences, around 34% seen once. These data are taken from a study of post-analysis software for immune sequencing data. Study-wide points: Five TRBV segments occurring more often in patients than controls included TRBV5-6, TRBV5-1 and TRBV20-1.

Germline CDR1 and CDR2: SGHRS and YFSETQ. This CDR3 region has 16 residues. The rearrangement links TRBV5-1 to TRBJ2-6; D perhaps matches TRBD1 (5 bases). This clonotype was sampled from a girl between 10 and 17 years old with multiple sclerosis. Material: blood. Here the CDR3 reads CASSLGGLTGANVPTF. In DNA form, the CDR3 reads TGCGCCAGCAGCTTGGGCGGCCTAACTGGGGCCAACGTCCCGACTTTC.